Listed below are T cell receptor beta chains from one sample, sequenced in a study of technical replicates of blood from a few donors. Profiled with immunoSEQ multiplex PCR; TCRdb holds only in-frame clones, not every one. The data contain around 69,000 clones, about 90% of them singletons. Material for sequencing was PBMCs. The source is a human donor in good health. Some clones in this sample may be carry-over from other donors' samples. Each CDR3 is given with its conserved first and last residue. A D gene is named only where the DNA matches it firmly. Only some rows state a clone size, as once, few, many or a class for expanded clones.

j_call	clone_size	v_call	d_call	cdr3_aa	cdr3_nt
TRBJ2-3	.	TRBV7-9	TRBD2	CASSSREGRDTQYF	TGTGCCAGCAGTTCTCGGGAGGGCCGGGATACGCAGTATTTT
TRBJ1-6	.	TRBV27	.	CASSFSSSYNSPLHF	TGTGCCAGCAGTTTTTCCAGCTCCTATAATTCACCCCTCCACTTT
TRBJ2-5	.	TRBV5-4	TRBD2	CASSRGLAGVQETQYF	TGTGCCAGCAGCCGGGGACTAGCGGGGGTTCAAGAGACCCAGTACTTC
TRBJ2-7	.	TRBV5-1	TRBD1	CASSSGTVHYYEQYF	TGCGCCAGCAGCTCCGGGACAGTACACTACTACGAGCAGTACTTC
TRBJ1-1	.	TRBV7-2	TRBD1	CASFLGTGFPEAFF	TGTGCCAGCTTTCTGGGGACAGGGTTCCCTGAAGCTTTCTTT
TRBJ2-7	.	TRBV18	.	CASSPLSTGTREQYF	TGTGCCAGCTCACCGTTAAGCACGGGGACTCGCGAGCAGTACTTC
TRBJ2-7	.	TRBV5-6	.	CASSRKVGYAVFYEQYF	TGTGCCAGCAGCAGAAAAGTGGGCTACGCAGTCTTCTACGAGCAGTACTTC
TRBJ1-6	.	TRBV30	TRBD1	CAWGQGYNSPLHF	TGTGCCTGGGGACAGGGCTATAATTCACCCCTCCACTTT
TRBJ1-5	.	TRBV7-2	.	CASSQQRNQPQHF	TGTGCCAGCAGCCAACAGAGAAATCAGCCCCAGCATTTT
TRBJ2-2	.	TRBV9	.	CASSVVPGTGELFF	TGTGCCAGCAGCGTAGTCCCCGGCACCGGGGAGCTGTTTTTT
TRBJ1-2	.	TRBV5-4	TRBD1	CASSWGDRPNYGYTF	TGTGCCAGCAGCTGGGGGGACAGACCTAACTATGGCTACACCTTC
TRBJ2-7	.	TRBV7-9	TRBD1	CASSRDRGREQYF	TGTGCCAGCAGCCGGGACAGGGGTAGAGAGCAGTACTTC
TRBJ2-1	.	TRBV20-1	.	CSASRQREQFF	TGCAGTGCCTCCCGACAGCGCGAGCAGTTCTTC
TRBJ2-1	.	TRBV7-9	TRBD2	CASSLNLGTSYEQFF	TGTGCCAGCAGTCTAAACCTCGGGACTAGCTATGAGCAGTTCTTC
TRBJ2-1	.	TRBV6-6	.	CASSTQGNEQFF	TGTGCCAGCAGTACACAGGGTAATGAGCAGTTCTTC
TRBJ2-3	.	TRBV2	.	CASSEGGTDTQYF	TGTGCCAGCAGTGAAGGCGGCACAGATACGCAGTATTTT
TRBJ2-2	.	TRBV7-6	.	CASSGRPGAGELFF	TGTGCCAGCAGCGGGCGACCTGGCGCCGGGGAGCTGTTTTTT
TRBJ1-1	few	TRBV5-1	TRBD1	CASSSEDRVAEAFF	TGCGCCAGCAGCTCGGAGGACAGGGTGGCTGAAGCTTTCTTT
TRBJ2-5	.	TRBV27	TRBD1	CASSLLGTDPETQYF	TGTGCCAGCAGTTTATTGGGGACAGACCCAGAGACCCAGTACTTC
TRBJ1-6	few	TRBV10-2	TRBD1	CASSEWTGNSPLHF	TGCGCCAGCAGTGAGTGGACAGGGAATTCACCCCTCCACTTT
TRBJ1-4	.	TRBV7-2	.	CASSLGQTGTNEKLFF	TGTGCCAGCAGCTTAGGGCAGACAGGCACCAATGAAAAACTGTTTTTT
TRBJ1-2	.	TRBV9	.	CASSVGQGWNYGYTF	TGTGCCAGCAGCGTCGGTCAGGGGTGGAACTATGGCTACACCTTC
TRBJ2-5	.	TRBV29-1	TRBD1	CSVEQGAAETQYF	TGCAGCGTTGAACAGGGGGCTGCCGAGACCCAGTACTTC
TRBJ2-6	.	TRBV30	.	CAWSLTGSGANVLTF	TGTGCCTGGAGTCTGACGGGCTCTGGGGCCAACGTCCTGACTTTC
TRBJ1-1	.	TRBV27	TRBD1	CATQGAGGTEAFF	TGTGCCACCCAGGGGGCGGGCGGCACTGAAGCTTTCTTT
TRBJ1-2	.	TRBV2	TRBD1	CASRTGGGGYTF	TGTGCCAGCAGAACAGGGGGAGGTGGCTACACCTTC